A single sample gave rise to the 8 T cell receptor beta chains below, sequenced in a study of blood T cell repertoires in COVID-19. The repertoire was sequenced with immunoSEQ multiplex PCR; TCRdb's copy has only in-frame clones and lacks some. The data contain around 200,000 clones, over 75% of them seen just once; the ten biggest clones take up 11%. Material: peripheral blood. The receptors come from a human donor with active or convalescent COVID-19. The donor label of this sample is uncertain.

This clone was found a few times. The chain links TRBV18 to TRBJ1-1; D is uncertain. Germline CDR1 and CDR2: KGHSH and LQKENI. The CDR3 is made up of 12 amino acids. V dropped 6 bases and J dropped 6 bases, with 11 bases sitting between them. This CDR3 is CASSPRGPEAFF. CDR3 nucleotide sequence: TGTGCCAGCTCCCCTCGGGGTCCTGAAGCTTTCTTT. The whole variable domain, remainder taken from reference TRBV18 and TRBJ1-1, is NAGVMQNPRHLVRRRGQEARLRCSPMKGHSHVYWYRQLPEEGLKFMVYLQKENIIDESGMPKERFSAEFPKEGPSILRIQQVVRGDSAAYFCASSPRGPEAFFGQGTRLTVV.

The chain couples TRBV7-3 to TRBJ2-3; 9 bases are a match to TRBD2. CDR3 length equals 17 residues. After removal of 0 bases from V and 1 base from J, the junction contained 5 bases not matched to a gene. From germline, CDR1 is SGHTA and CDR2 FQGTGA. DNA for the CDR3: TGTGCCAGCAGCTTAACGTCGCAGCGGGGGGGCACAGATACGCAGTATTTT. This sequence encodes CASSLTSQRGGTDTQYF.

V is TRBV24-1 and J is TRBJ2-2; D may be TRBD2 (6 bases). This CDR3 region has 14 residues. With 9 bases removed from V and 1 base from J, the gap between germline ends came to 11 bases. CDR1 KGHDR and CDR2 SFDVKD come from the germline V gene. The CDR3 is CATAGHRNTGELFF. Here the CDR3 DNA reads TGTGCCACCGCGGGGCACCGGAACACCGGGGAGCTGTTTTTT.

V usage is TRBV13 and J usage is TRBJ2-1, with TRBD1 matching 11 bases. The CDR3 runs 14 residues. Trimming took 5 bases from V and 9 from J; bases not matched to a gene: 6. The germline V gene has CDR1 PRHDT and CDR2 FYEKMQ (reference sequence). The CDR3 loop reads CASSPGTGGLEQFF. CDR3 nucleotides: TGTGCCAGCAGCCCCGGGACAGGGGGACTTGAGCAGTTCTTC.

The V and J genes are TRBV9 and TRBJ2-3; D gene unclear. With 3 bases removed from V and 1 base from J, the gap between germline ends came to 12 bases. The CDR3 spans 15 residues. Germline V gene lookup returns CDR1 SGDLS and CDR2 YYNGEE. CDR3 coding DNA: TGTGCCAGCAGCGCCGGTTTGACTCGCACAGATACGCAGTATTTT. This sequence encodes CASSAGLTRTDTQYF.

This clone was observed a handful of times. The DNA of the CDR3 is TGTGCCAGTAGTATCGGGGACAGACACTATGGCTACACCTTC. It is translated as CASSIGDRHYGYTF. This chain joins TRBV19 and TRBJ1-2, with 7 positions matching TRBD1. V lost 3 bases to trimming and J lost 3 bases; unmatched junction nucleotides: 4. The germline gives CDR1 LNHDA, CDR2 SQIVND (reference sequence). The CDR3 length is 14 residues.

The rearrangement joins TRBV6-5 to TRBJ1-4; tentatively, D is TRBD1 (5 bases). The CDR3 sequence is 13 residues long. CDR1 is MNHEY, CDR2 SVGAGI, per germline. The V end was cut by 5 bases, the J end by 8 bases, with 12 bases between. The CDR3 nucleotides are TGTGCCAGCAGTACGGGGGGGAAAGAAAAACTGTTTTTT. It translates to CASSTGGKEKLFF.

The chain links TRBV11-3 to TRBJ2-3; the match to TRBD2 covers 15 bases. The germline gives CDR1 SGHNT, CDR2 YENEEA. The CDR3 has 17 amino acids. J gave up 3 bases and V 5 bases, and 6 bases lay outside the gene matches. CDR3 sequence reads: CASSPRTSGRGTDTQYF. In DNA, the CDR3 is TGTGCCAGCAGCCCCCGGACTAGCGGGAGGGGGACAGATACGCAGTATTTT. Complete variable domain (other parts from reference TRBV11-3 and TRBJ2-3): EAGVVQSPRYKIIEKKQPVAFWCNPISGHNTLYWYLQNLGQGPELLIRYENEEAVDDSQLPKDRFSAERLKGVDSTLKIQPAELGDSAVYLCASSPRTSGRGTDTQYFGPGTRLTVL.